This entry concerns a single TCR beta chain. V shed 1 base and J 5 bases; nucleotides not matched to a gene: 12. This CDR3 region has 18 residues. Germline values: CDR1 LGHNT, CDR2 FRNRAP. This entry is derived from a study of shared T cell receptors in the human thymus. This table comes from immunoSEQ multiplex PCR, and its TCRdb copy is limited to in-frame clones, with some not included. The sample includes almost 550,000 clones, around 78% of them seen just once. The same sample was also studied in work on human thymus T cells.

The sequenced sample was thymocytes. This receptor was identified in a boy in the first two years of life with a congenital heart defect. The chain recombines TRBV12-5 with TRBJ2-3; 10 bases fit TRBD2. The CDR3 DNA sequence: TGTGCTAGTGGTTTGGGGCGGGGAGCGGGAGGGCCAGTAGATACGCAGTATTTT. This translates into CASGLGRGAGGPVDTQYF.